A single sample gave rise to the 24 T cell receptor beta chains below, sequenced in a study of OX40 agonist ivuxolimab in advanced cancers. Libraries were made using the immunoSEQ multiplex PCR assay. The table was pulled from immuneACCESS by TCRdb, which kept in-frame rearrangements only. Such tables lose some clones; where checked, under half of the loss comes from unresolved V genes, and the rest has no known cause. The sample table contains under 70,000 clones; only one count was recorded for roughly 89% of them. The ten most abundant clones make up 0.95% to 1.5% of the sample. Sequenced material: CD4+ or CD8+ T cells sorted from blood, taken in a trial of the OX40 agonist ivuxolimab. The receptors originated from an adult with an advanced solid tumor such as melanoma, head and neck, liver or kidney cancer.

This sequence joins TRBV2 and TRBJ2-1, with unresolved D. Germline V gene sequence: CDR1 SNHLY, CDR2 FYNNEI. Deletions cut 2 bases from V and 0 bases from J, with 8 bases between. The CDR3 sequence is 15 residues long. CDR3 loop: CASSEKASSYNEQFF. The CDR3 nucleotides are TGTGCCAGCAGTGAAAAGGCCAGCTCCTACAATGAGCAGTTCTTC.

The V and J genes are TRBV4-1 and TRBJ2-3; D unclear. The CDR3 runs to 13 residues. Germline V gene data show CDR1 as MGHRA and CDR2 as YSYEKL. Trimming took 1 base from V and 6 from J, leaving 8 bases between them. DNA of the CDR3: TGCGCCAGCAGCCAAGGGTTGGTTGATACGCAGTATTTT. This translates into CASSQGLVDTQYF.

The chain recombines TRBV9 with TRBJ2-7; 7 nucleotides match TRBD2. The CDR3 length is 16 residues. The V segment lost 0 bases and the J segment 1 base; nucleotides outside the gene matches: 7. Germline CDR1 SGDLS, CDR2 YYNGEE. Written as DNA, the CDR3 is TGTGCCAGCAGCGTAGATGGTAGCGGGCCTTCCTACGAGCAGTACTTC. Encoded protein: CASSVDGSGPSYEQYF.

The chain has TRBV30 and TRBJ2-1, with D unresolved. The CDR3 spans 11 residues. Trimming stripped 0 bases from V and 8 bases from J, with 5 bases between. Looked up from germline, CDR1 is GTSNPN and CDR2 is SVGIG (reference sequence). As DNA, the CDR3 is TGTGCCTGGAGTGTAGTGGATGAGCAGTTCTTC. Residues: CAWSVVDEQFF.

The gene calls are TRBV5-1 and TRBJ2-7, with D unresolved. The germline V gene has CDR1 SGHRS and CDR2 YFSETQ. This CDR3 is 12 amino acids long. Trimming removed 3 bases at V and 3 bases at J, with 7 bases between. The CDR3 here is CASSYDRYEQYF. The CDR3 bases are TGCGCCAGCAGCTACGACCGCTACGAGCAGTACTTC.

In this sample, this clone turned up once. The chain uses TRBV9 and TRBJ2-1, with a possible D match to TRBD2 (6 bases). V gave up 4 bases and J gave up 1 base, with 12 bases separating them. Germline V gene sequence: CDR1 SGDLS, CDR2 YYNGEE. The CDR3 contains 15 residues. CDR3 bases: TGTGCCAGCAGCTCTACCGGGACTTCCTACAATGAGCAGTTCTTC. This gives the protein CASSSTGTSYNEQFF.

The CDR3 DNA reads TGTGCCAGCAGCTTAGTGGAGGCGGGAAAACTGTTTTTT. The encoded protein is CASSLVEAGKLFF. The chain employs TRBV7-9 and TRBJ1-4; unclear D gene. V shed 1 base and J shed 10 bases, with 10 bases lying between them. This CDR3 has 13 residues. Germline lookup yields CDR1 SEHNR and CDR2 FQNEAQ (reference sequence).

The rearrangement links TRBV6-1 to TRBJ2-1, with D maybe TRBD2 (5 bases). The length of the CDR3 is 14 residues. V lost 4 bases and J lost 7, with 14 bases in between. Per germline, CDR1 MNHNS and CDR2 SASEGT. The CDR3 DNA reads TGTGCCAGCAGTGGCACTAGGATTCAGAATGAGCAGTTCTTC. Translated, it gives CASSGTRIQNEQFF.

The chain employs TRBV6-1 and TRBJ2-5; D is perhaps TRBD1 (5 bases). V shed 0 bases and J shed 3 bases, with 11 bases lying between them. This CDR3 has 15 residues. Germline V lookup: CDR1 MNHNS, CDR2 SASEGT. The CDR3 loop is CASSEAQGYEETQYF. The DNA for the CDR3 is TGTGCCAGCAGTGAAGCTCAGGGTTACGAAGAGACCCAGTACTTC.

The CDR3 loop reads CASSTRTSGYNEQFF. CDR3 DNA sequence: TGTGCCAGCAGCACCCGGACTAGCGGTTACAATGAGCAGTTCTTC. This chain joins TRBV11-2 and TRBJ2-1; 10 bases match TRBD2. In germline, CDR1 is SGHAT, CDR2 FQNNGV. The CDR3 runs 15 residues. V shed 5 bases and J 4 bases; nucleotides not matched to a gene: 5.

The chain joins TRBV4-2 to TRBJ1-5, with TRBD1 matching over 7 bases. CDR3 length: 14 residues. Germline loops: CDR1 LGHNA, CDR2 YNFKEQ. V lost 5 bases and J lost 5; bases outside the gene matches: 6. DNA of the CDR3: TGTGCCAGCAGCGCCGGGACAGCCTATCAGCCCCAGCATTTT. It yields the protein CASSAGTAYQPQHF.

This chain uses TRBV28 with TRBJ1-5, with D perhaps TRBD1 (6 bases). The CDR3 is made up of 14 amino acids. V was clipped by 8 bases and J by 2 bases, with 13 bases between them. Germline V gene sequence: CDR1 MDHEN, CDR2 SYDVKM. This CDR3 is CASGGADGNQPQHF. The CDR3 DNA follows: TGTGCCAGCGGGGGGGCCGATGGCAATCAGCCCCAGCATTTT.

The chain combines TRBV29-1 with TRBJ2-3; D is perhaps TRBD2 (6 bases). The CDR3 spans 14 residues. The germline gives CDR1 SQVTM, CDR2 ANQGSEA. The V and J ends lost 6 bases and 2 bases respectively, with 15 bases between them. CDR3 DNA: TGCAGCGTGCGGGACGCCCATAACACAGATACGCAGTATTTT. This codes for CSVRDAHNTDTQYF.

The V and J genes are TRBV9 and TRBJ1-1; D may be TRBD1 (6 bases). Trimming took off 4 bases at V and 5 bases at J, with 12 bases between the two ends. The CDR3 has 13 amino acids. Germline V gene data show CDR1 as SGDLS and CDR2 as YYNGEE. The CDR3 DNA is TGTGCCAGCAGCCCGTACAGGGATACTGAAGCTTTCTTT. Amino acid sequence: CASSPYRDTEAFF.

This clone has just one count. The chain joins TRBV19 to TRBJ1-2; tentatively, D is TRBD1 (5 bases). Between the trimmed V and J ends, which lost 6 bases and 4 bases, there was a span of 21 bases. Germline loops: CDR1 LNHDA, CDR2 SQIVND (reference sequence). This CDR3 spans 16 amino acids. The CDR3 sequence: CASSLVGAEGAYGYTF. CDR3 nucleotides: TGTGCCAGTAGCCTCGTTGGGGCTGAAGGCGCCTATGGCTACACCTTC.

The rearrangement uses TRBV19 and TRBJ2-4; possible D gene TRBD2, 6 bases. V lost 6 bases and J 6 bases, leaving 18 bases between the germline ends. This CDR3 has 15 residues. Germline CDR1 and CDR2: LNHDA and SQIVND (reference sequence). CDR3 sequence: CASSLEGGAGNIQYF. CDR3 DNA: TGTGCCAGTAGCCTAGAAGGAGGGGCGGGAAACATTCAGTACTTC.

This chain uses TRBV7-8 with TRBJ2-3; D gene ambiguous. The CDR3 is 14 amino acids. CDR1 is SGHVS and CDR2 is FQNEAQ in the germline V gene. The V end was cut by 5 bases, the J end by 5 bases, with 14 bases between. The CDR3 nucleotides read TGTGCCAGCAGCCCCCTATCGTTAGTAGATACGCAGTATTTT. It codes for CASSPLSLVDTQYF.

The genes are TRBV5-1 and TRBJ2-5, with TRBD1 matching over 9 bases. The CDR3 totals 14 residues. Germline CDR1 SGHRS, CDR2 YFSETQ. Trimming at V came to 3 bases and at J to 5 bases, leaving 5 bases not matched to a gene. The DNA for the CDR3 is TGCGCCAGCAGCTCCGGGACAGGGTTCGAGACCCAGTACTTC. It specifies CASSSGTGFETQYF. Based on the CDR3 plus reference TRBV5-1 and TRBJ2-5, the full variable domain is KAGVTQTPRYLIKTRGQQVTLSCSPISGHRSVSWYQQTPGQGLQFLFEYFSETQRNKGNFPGRFSGRQFSNSRSEMNVSTLELGDSALYLCASSSGTGFETQYFGPGTRLLVL.

The gene calls are TRBV7-9 and TRBJ1-1, with a possible D match to TRBD1 (6 bases). Germline V CDR1 and CDR2: SEHNR, FQNEAQ (reference sequence). This CDR3 contains 16 residues. Between the trimmed V and J ends, which lost 3 bases and 1 base, there was a span of 15 bases. CDR3 coding DNA: TGTGCCAGCAGCTTTCCGCGGGGACACAAGAACACTGAAGCTTTCTTT. As protein: CASSFPRGHKNTEAFF.

This chain joins TRBV2 and TRBJ2-3; D tentatively fits TRBD1 or TRBD2 (5 bases each). There are 16 residues in the CDR3. The V and J ends lost 4 bases and 0 bases respectively, with 14 bases between them. From germline, CDR1 is SNHLY and CDR2 FYNNEI. The CDR3 nucleotides are TGTGCCAGCAGTGTCCTCAGGGAGCCAAGCACAGATACGCAGTATTTT. It is translated as CASSVLREPSTDTQYF.

The rearrangement joins TRBV5-1 to TRBJ2-5, with D possibly TRBD1 on 5 matching bases. CDR3 length: 14 residues. With 1 base removed from V and 3 bases from J, the gap between germline ends came to 10 bases. The V gene's germline CDR1 is SGHRS and CDR2 YFSETQ. The CDR3 here is CASSLMAGKETQYF. The CDR3 nucleotides are TGCGCCAGCAGCTTGATGGCAGGGAAAGAGACCCAGTACTTC.

The J gene is TRBJ2-7, the V gene TRBV7-9; TRBD2 is a possible D gene (7 bases). The germline V gene encodes CDR1 SEHNR and CDR2 FQNEAQ (reference sequence). V was trimmed by 5 bases and J by 4 bases, leaving 15 bases between them. This CDR3 has 14 residues. The CDR3 DNA sequence: TGTGCCAGCAGCCGCGGGGGCGAGAGTTACGAGCAGTACTTC. Its protein is CASSRGGESYEQYF. The full variable domain, its missing parts supplied by reference TRBV7-9 and TRBJ2-7, is DTGVSQNPRHKITKRGQNVTFRCDPISEHNRLYWYRQTLGQGPEFLTYFQNEAQLEKSRLLSDRFSAERPKGSFSTLEIQRTEQGDSAMYLCASSRGGESYEQYFGPGTRLTVT.

V usage is TRBV6-1 and J usage is TRBJ1-2; D is undetermined. Germline loops: CDR1 MNHNS, CDR2 SASEGT. The CDR3 is 13 residues long. Trimming took off 6 bases at V and 2 bases at J, with 10 bases between the two ends. CDR3 amino acids: CASSLGRNYGYTF. The CDR3 DNA reads TGTGCCAGCAGCCTCGGACGGAACTATGGCTACACCTTC.

The gene calls are TRBV27 and TRBJ1-2, with TRBD1 as a possible D gene (6 bases). This CDR3 spans 16 amino acids. Trimming cost V 5 bases and J 7 bases, with 23 bases left between them. Germline V gives CDR1 MNHEY, CDR2 SMNVEV (reference sequence). The chain's CDR3 is CASSPSAGAARSGYTF. In DNA, the CDR3 is TGTGCCAGCAGTCCAAGCGCGGGGGCGGCCCGATCTGGCTACACCTTC.